This TCR beta chain was retrieved from a study of T cells after yellow fever vaccination. The overall study: For low cell numbers, libraries were made with SMART-Seq v4 Ultra Low Input.

V lost 0 bases and J 8 bases, leaving 14 bases between the germline ends. In germline, CDR1 is MNHEY, CDR2 SVGAGI. The CDR3 loop spans 15 amino acids. Of note for this clonotype: As yet, its antigen is unknown.

Production of TCR cDNA was by 5'RACE template switching, which also added a universal primer site and UMIs. TCRdb re-called the 5' RACE reads through MiXCR, storing one row per CDR3 protein. The sample carries fewer than 650,000 distinct CDR3 sequences, about a fifth recorded once. Study findings and constraints: Boosting was followed by the reappearance of most primary-vaccination clones (roughly 96% CD4, 88% CD8).

The source was PBMCs, collected roughly 20 days after the first yellow fever vaccination. This chain links TRBV6-5 with TRBJ2-1, with D possibly matching TRBD1 (5 bases). The origin of this receptor is a man aged 18 to 29 who received the YFV17D yellow fever vaccine. CDR3 DNA sequence: TGTGCCAGCAGTTACTCGATAAGGGGTGGTGATGAGCAGTTCTTC. Its translation: CASSYSIRGGDEQFF.